This TCR beta chain came from a study of siplizumab effects on memory and regulatory T cells. Study findings and constraints: Siplizumab caused a significant drop in alloreactive sequences traceable to unstimulated CD4+ memory cells. The majority of clones, roughly 75-95% of proliferating CD4+ or CD8+ clones, lacked an assignable naive or memory phenotype.

Germline V gives CDR1 LNHDA, CDR2 SQIVND (reference sequence). CDR3 length: 13 amino acids. Trimming cost V 7 bases and J 4 bases; bases outside gene matches: 4. In the case of this clone: Its target is unknown.

Generated by immunoSEQ multiplex PCR, the TCRdb table keeps only in-frame clones and is missing some. This sample yields 15,000 to 20,000 clones, of which approximately 46% are seen a single time; 4.5% to 6% belongs to the top ten. The authors cocultured the mixed lymphocyte reaction cells at 37 degrees C for about six days. PBMCs labelled with CFSE (responders) and Violet Dye (stimulators) were mixed 1:1. J is TRBJ2-1 and V is TRBV19; 7 nucleotides align to TRBD2. The sequence came from a human donor in good health; the cells came from an allogeneic mixed lymphocyte reaction. Sequencing was performed on CFSE-low (dividing) CD4+ T cells sorted from an allogeneic mixed lymphocyte reaction. As DNA, the CDR3 is TGTGCCAGTAAGCGGGGCCAATACAATGAGCAGTTCTTC. This codes for CASKRGQYNEQFF.